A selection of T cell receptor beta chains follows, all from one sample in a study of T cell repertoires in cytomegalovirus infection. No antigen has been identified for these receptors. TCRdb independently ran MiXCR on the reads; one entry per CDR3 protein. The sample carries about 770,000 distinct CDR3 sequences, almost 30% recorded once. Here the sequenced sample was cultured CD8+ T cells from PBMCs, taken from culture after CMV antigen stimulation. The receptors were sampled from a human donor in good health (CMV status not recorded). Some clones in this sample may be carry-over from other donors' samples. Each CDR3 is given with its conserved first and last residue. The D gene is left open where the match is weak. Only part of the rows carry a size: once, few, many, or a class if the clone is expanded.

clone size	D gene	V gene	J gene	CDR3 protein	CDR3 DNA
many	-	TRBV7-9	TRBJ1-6	CASRPQGGNSPLHF	TGTGCCAGCAGACCACAGGGAGGCAATTCACCCCTCCACTTT
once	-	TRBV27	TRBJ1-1	CASFRDKNTEAFF	TGTGCCAGCTTTCGGGACAAGAACACTGAAGCTTTCTTT
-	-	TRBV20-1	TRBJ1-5	CSASRGTRNQPQHF	TGCAGTGCTAGCAGGGGAACCCGCAATCAGCCCCAGCATTTT
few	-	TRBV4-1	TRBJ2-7	CASSQGLDYEQYF	TGCGCCAGCAGCCAGGGCCTGGACTACGAGCAGTACTTC
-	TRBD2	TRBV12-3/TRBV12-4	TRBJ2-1	CASRRRLAGYNEQFF	TGTGCCAGCAGAAGGCGACTAGCGGGGTACAATGAGCAGTTCTTC
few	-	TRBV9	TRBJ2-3	CASSQVEGGDLTDTQYF	TGTGCCAGCAGCCAGGTAGAGGGGGGCGATCTCACAGATACGCAGTATTTT
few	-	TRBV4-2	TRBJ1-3	CASSPEWGFGNTIYF	TGTGCCAGCAGCCCCGAATGGGGGTTTGGAAACACCATATATTTT
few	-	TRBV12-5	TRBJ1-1	CASAFGGAVTEAFF	TGTGCTAGTGCCTTCGGGGGCGCGGTGACTGAAGCTTTCTTT
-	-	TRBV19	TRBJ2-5	CASGEGWTYPKETQYF	TGTGCCAGTGGCGAAGGGTGGACCTATCCAAAAGAGACCCAGTACTTC
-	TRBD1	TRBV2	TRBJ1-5	CASMSRQTGRNQPQHF	TGTGCCAGCATGAGTAGGCAGACAGGGAGGAATCAGCCCCAGCATTTT
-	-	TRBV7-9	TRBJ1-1	CASSLAYGDGVEAFF	TGTGCCAGCAGCTTAGCGTACGGAGACGGGGTAGAAGCTTTCTTT
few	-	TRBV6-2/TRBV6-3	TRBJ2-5	CASSLWTQETQYF	TGTGCCAGCAGTCTATGGACTCAAGAGACCCAGTACTTC
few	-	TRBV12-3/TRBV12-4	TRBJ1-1	CASSSSTFPEAFF	TGTGCCAGCAGTTCCTCGACATTCCCTGAAGCTTTCTTT